Detailed here is one T cell receptor beta chain. Reverse transcribed after extraction, RNA yielded cDNA as the sequencing template. Measured with immunoSEQ multiplex PCR; TCRdb has only the in-frame clones, and not every one. Of fewer than 250,000 clones in the sample, under 70% are singletons; the top ten hold around 4%. The data belong to a study of CD8+ T cells in alopecia areata. Treatment given: oral pan-JAK inhibitor, 5-10 mg twice daily. The V gene lost 5 bases and the J gene lost 3 bases, with 16 bases spanning the gap. CDR1 is MNHEY and CDR2 is SVGAGI in the germline V gene. This CDR3 contains 15 residues.

This clonotype was obtained from a human donor with alopecia areata. The genes are TRBV6-5 and TRBJ1-2; perhaps TRBD1 as D (6 bases). This material consisted of CD4+ T cells sorted from blood, taken at week 4, from a patient treated with tofacitinib. The CDR3 is CASSRDNVGYYGYTF. In DNA, the CDR3 is TGTGCCAGCAGTCGGGACAACGTCGGCTACTATGGCTACACCTTC.